The T cell receptor beta chain described here comes from a study of identical twins. After template switching added a universal primer site, the resulting cDNA carried unique molecular identifiers. MiXCR, applied by TCRdb to the 5' RACE reads, yields one record per CDR3 protein. The data show roughly 1.6 million distinct CDR3 sequences, with 32% seen just once and 0.27% held by the top ten. The sample holds a few counts of this clonotype. What it binds is unknown. V was clipped by 10 bases and J by 4 bases, with 20 bases between them. The CDR3 has 14 residues. From germline, CDR1 is ENHRY and CDR2 SYGVKD. Study results and limitations: Fewer insertions were carried by abundant cord blood beta clonotypes, but none was seen in memory repertoires. In beta out-of-frame sequences, the excess sharing between twins was weaker.

The specimen was cord blood. The V call is TRBV10-3, the J call TRBJ2-7; TRBD2 is a possible D gene (6 bases). The clonotype comes from a newborn girl in good health. DNA for the CDR3: TGTGCCAGTGCGCCGGGACTTCTAATATACGAGCAGTACTTC. Translation gives CASAPGLLIYEQYF.